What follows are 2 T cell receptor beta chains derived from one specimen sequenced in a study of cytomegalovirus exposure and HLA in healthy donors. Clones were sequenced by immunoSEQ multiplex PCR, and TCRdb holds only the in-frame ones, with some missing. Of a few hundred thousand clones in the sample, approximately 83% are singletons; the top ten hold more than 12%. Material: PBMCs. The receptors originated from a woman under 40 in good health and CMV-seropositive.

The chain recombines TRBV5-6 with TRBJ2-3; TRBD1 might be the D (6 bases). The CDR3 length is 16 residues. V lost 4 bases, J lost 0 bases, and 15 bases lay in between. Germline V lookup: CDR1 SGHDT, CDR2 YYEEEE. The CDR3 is CASSHPTGSSTDTQYF. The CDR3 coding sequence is TGTGCCAGCAGCCACCCGACAGGCTCCAGCACAGATACGCAGTATTTT.

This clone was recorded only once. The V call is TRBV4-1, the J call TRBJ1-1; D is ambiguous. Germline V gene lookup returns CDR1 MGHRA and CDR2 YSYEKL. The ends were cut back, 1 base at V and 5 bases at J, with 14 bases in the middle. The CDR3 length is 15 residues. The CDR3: CASSQGGGLGTEAFF. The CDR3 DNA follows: TGCGCCAGCAGCCAAGGTGGAGGGTTAGGGACTGAAGCTTTCTTT.